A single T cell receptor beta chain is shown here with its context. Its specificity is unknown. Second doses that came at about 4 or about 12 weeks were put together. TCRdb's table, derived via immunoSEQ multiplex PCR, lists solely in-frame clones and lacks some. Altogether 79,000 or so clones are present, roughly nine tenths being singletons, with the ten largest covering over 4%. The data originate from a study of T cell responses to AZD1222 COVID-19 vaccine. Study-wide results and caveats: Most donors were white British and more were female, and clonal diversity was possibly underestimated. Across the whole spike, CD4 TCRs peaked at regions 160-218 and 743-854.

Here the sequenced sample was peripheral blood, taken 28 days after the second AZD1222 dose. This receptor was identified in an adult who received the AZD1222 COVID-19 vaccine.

CDR3 DNA: TGTGCCAGCACAACAGGGGGCATCATGAACACTGAAGCTTTCTTT. It is translated as CASTTGGIMNTEAFF. The rearrangement joins TRBV2 to TRBJ1-1; TRBD1 aligns across 9 bases. The germline V gene has CDR1 SNHLY and CDR2 FYNNEI. The CDR3 is 15 residues long. Losses at the gene ends were 7 bases for V and 0 bases for J; bases not matched to a gene: 6.